The source of this TCR beta chain is a study of read filtering for tumor transcriptome and immune sequencing. Overall study results and limits: IR-seq and RNA-seq agreed better without single-read clonotypes. IR-seq captured clonotypes deeper and more reliably than RNA-seq.

As concerns this clonotype: What it binds is not known. A much bigger clone sits one base away, suggesting this may be a read error.

The library was built from about 400 ng RNA with molecular barcoded adaptors for alpha/delta and beta/gamma chains. TCRdb independently ran MiXCR on the reads; one entry per CDR3 protein. Of over 50,000 distinct CDR3 sequences listed, around 21% are singletons. Germline lookup yields CDR1 SEHNR and CDR2 FQNEAQ (reference sequence). CDR3 length equals 12 residues. Source material: a population of CD138-negative cells sorted from bone marrow. The sequence was collected from a donor at least 40 years old with multiple myeloma. The chain joins TRBV7-9 to TRBJ2-7; perhaps TRBD1 as D (5 bases). The CDR3 nucleotides are TGTGCCGGCAGCTTAGGGGCCTACGAGCAGTACTTC. It codes for CAGSLGAYEQYF.